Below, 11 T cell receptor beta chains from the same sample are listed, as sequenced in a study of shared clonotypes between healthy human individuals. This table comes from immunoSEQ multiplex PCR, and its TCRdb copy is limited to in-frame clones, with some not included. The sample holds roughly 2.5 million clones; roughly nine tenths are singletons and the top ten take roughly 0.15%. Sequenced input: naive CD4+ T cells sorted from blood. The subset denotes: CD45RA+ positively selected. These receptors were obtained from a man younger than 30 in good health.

CDR3 sequence reads: CASSPPTSGGGDTQYF. The CDR3 region has the DNA TGTGCCAGCTCACCACCGACTAGCGGGGGCGGGGATACGCAGTATTTT. The chain has TRBV18 and TRBJ2-3; the match to TRBD2 covers 12 bases. Germline assignment: CDR1 KGHSH and CDR2 LQKENI. The CDR3 runs 16 residues. Trimming at V came to 0 bases and at J to 6 bases, leaving 4 bases not matched to a gene.

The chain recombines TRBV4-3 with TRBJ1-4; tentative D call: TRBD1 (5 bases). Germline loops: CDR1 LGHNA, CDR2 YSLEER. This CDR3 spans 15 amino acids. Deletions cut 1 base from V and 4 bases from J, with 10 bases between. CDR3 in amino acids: CASSQAGPGNEKLFF. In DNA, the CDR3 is TGCGCCAGCAGCCAAGCGGGACCTGGTAATGAAAAACTGTTTTTT.

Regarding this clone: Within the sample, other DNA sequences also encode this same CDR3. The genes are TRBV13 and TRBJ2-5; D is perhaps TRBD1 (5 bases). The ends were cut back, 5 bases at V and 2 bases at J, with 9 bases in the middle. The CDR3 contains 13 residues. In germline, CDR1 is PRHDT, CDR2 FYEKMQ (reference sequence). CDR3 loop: CASSPGQQETQYF. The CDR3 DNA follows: TGTGCCAGCAGCCCCGGACAACAAGAGACCCAGTACTTC.

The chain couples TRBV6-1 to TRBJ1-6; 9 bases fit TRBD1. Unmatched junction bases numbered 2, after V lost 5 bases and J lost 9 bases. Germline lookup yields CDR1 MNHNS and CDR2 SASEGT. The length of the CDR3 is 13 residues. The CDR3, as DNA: TGTGCCAGCAGTAACAGGGGGCTTTCACCCCTCCACTTT. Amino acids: CASSNRGLSPLHF.

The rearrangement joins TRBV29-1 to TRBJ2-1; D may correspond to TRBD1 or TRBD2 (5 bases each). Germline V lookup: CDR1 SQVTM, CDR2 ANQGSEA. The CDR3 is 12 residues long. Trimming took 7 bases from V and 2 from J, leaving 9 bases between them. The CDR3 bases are TGCAGCGGGGGACGGACCTACAATGAGCAGTTCTTC. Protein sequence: CSGGRTYNEQFF.

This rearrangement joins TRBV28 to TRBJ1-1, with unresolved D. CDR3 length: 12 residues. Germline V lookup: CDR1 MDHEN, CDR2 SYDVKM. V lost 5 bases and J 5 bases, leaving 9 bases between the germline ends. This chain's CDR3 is CASSPLETEAFF. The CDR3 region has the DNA TGTGCCAGCAGTCCCCTCGAGACTGAAGCTTTCTTT.

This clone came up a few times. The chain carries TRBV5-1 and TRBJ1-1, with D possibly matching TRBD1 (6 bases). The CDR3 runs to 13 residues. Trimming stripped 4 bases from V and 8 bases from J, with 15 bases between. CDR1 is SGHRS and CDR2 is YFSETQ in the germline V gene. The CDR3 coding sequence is TGCGCCAGCAGCGCCACAGGGTCCCTGGAAGCTTTCTTT. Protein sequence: CASSATGSLEAFF. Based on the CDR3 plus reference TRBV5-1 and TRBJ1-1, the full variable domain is KAGVTQTPRYLIKTRGQQVTLSCSPISGHRSVSWYQQTPGQGLQFLFEYFSETQRNKGNFPGRFSGRQFSNSRSEMNVSTLELGDSALYLCASSATGSLEAFFGQGTRLTVV.

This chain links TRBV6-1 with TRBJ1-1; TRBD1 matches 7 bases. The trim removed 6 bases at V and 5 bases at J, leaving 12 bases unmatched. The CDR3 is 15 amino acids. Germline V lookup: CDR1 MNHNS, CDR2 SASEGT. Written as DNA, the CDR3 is TGTGCCAGCAGCCTACTGGGACAGAGGAGGACTGAAGCTTTCTTT. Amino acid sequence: CASSLLGQRRTEAFF.

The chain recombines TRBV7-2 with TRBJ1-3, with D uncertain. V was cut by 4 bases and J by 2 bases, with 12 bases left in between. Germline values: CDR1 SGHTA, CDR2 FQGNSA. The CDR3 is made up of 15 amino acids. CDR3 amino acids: CASSSTGNPGNTIYF. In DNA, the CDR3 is TGTGCCAGCAGCTCGACCGGGAATCCTGGAAACACCATATATTTT.

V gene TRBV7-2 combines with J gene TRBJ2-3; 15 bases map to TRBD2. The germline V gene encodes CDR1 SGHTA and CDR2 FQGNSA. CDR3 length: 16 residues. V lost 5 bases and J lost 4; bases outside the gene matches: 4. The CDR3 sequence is CASSAGLAGGADTQYF. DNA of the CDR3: TGTGCCAGCAGCGCGGGACTAGCGGGAGGCGCAGATACGCAGTATTTT. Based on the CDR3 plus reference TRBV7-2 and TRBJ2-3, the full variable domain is GAGVSQSPSNKVTEKGKDVELRCDPISGHTALYWYRQSLGQGLEFLIYFQGNSAPDKSGLPSDRFSAERTGGSVSTLTIQRTQQEDSAVYLCASSAGLAGGADTQYFGPGTRLTVL.

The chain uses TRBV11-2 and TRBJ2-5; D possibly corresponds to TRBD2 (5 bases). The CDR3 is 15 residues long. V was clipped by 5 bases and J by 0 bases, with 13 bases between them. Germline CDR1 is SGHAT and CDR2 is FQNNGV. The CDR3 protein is CASSPSGLYQETQYF. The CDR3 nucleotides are TGTGCCAGCAGCCCGAGTGGACTTTACCAAGAGACCCAGTACTTC.